These T cell receptor beta chains were read from a single sample in a study of cytomegalovirus exposure and HLA in healthy donors. Using immunoSEQ multiplex PCR, the repertoire was profiled, and TCRdb retains in-frame clones only, with some absent. The sample lists 55,000 to 75,000 clones; around 96% were seen once. Source material: PBMCs. The receptor set was obtained from a man younger than 35 in good health and CMV-seropositive. CDR3s include the opening cysteine and the closing phenylalanine or tryptophan. A D gene is named only where the DNA matches it firmly. Some rows mark clone size as missing; the rest say once, few, many or name a class of expanded clone.

CDR3: CASSLLARTYNEQFF
DNA: TGTGCCAGCAGCTTACTAGCGCGGACCTACAATGAGCAGTTCTTC
V: TRBV7-2
J: TRBJ2-1
size: -
D: -

CDR3: CASSFDRAYEQYF
DNA: TGCGCCAGCAGCTTCGACAGAGCCTACGAGCAGTACTTC
V: TRBV5-1
J: TRBJ2-7
size: -
D: -

CDR3: CASSLADRVYNEQFF
DNA: TGTGCCAGCAGCTTAGCAGACAGGGTTTACAATGAGCAGTTCTTC
V: TRBV13
J: TRBJ2-1
size: -
D: TRBD1

CDR3: CSVGGVAGELFF
DNA: TGCAGCGTTGGCGGGGTTGCCGGGGAGCTGTTTTTT
V: TRBV29-1
J: TRBJ2-2
size: -
D: -

CDR3: CASSFSGRWTGELFF
DNA: TGTGCCAGCAGCTTTTCAGGAAGATGGACCGGGGAGCTGTTTTTT
V: TRBV11-3
J: TRBJ2-2
size: -
D: -

CDR3: CASRGGEAGANVLTF
DNA: TGTGCCAGCAGAGGGGGGGAGGCAGGGGCCAACGTCCTGACTTTC
V: TRBV6-1
J: TRBJ2-6
size: -
D: -

CDR3: CASSYLGGVSNQPQHF
DNA: TGTGCCAGCAGTTACCTCGGGGGTGTGAGCAATCAGCCCCAGCATTTT
V: TRBV6-6
J: TRBJ1-5
size: -
D: -

CDR3: CASSDGVYGYTF
DNA: TGTGCCAGCAGTGACGGGGTATATGGCTACACCTTC
V: TRBV6-1
J: TRBJ1-2
size: -
D: -

CDR3: CASSLRASRSTDTQYF
DNA: TGTGCCAGCAGCTTAAGGGCTTCCCGTAGCACAGATACGCAGTATTTT
V: TRBV7-3
J: TRBJ2-3
size: -
D: -

CDR3: CSVGASGRNEQFF
DNA: TGCAGCGTTGGGGCTAGCGGGAGGAATGAGCAGTTCTTC
V: TRBV29-1
J: TRBJ2-1
size: -
D: TRBD2

CDR3: CASSSRGLGSYEQYF
DNA: TGTGCCAGCAGTTCTAGGGGGTTAGGGTCCTACGAGCAGTACTTC
V: TRBV6-5
J: TRBJ2-7
size: -
D: -

CDR3: CSARQGKNIQYF
DNA: TGCAGCGCTAGACAGGGCAAAAACATTCAGTACTTC
V: TRBV29-1
J: TRBJ2-4
size: once
D: TRBD1

CDR3: CASMTGGRYYEQYF
DNA: TGTGCCAGCATGACGGGCGGGAGGTACTACGAGCAGTACTTC
V: TRBV28
J: TRBJ2-7
size: -
D: TRBD2

CDR3: CASSGDRYEQYF
DNA: TGTGCCAGCAGCGGGGACAGGTACGAGCAGTACTTC
V: TRBV11-2
J: TRBJ2-7
size: -
D: TRBD1

CDR3: CASSPSTGSSSGNTIYF
DNA: TGCGCCAGCAGCCCGTCGACAGGCTCGAGCTCTGGAAACACCATATATTTT
V: TRBV5-1
J: TRBJ1-3
size: few
D: -

CDR3: CASRNRGYGYTF
DNA: TGTGCCAGCAGAAATCGGGGTTATGGCTACACCTTC
V: TRBV2
J: TRBJ1-2
size: -
D: -

CDR3: CASSLDGTERYEQYF
DNA: TGCGCCAGCAGCTTGGACGGGACAGAACGCTACGAGCAGTACTTC
V: TRBV5-1
J: TRBJ2-7
size: -
D: TRBD1

CDR3: CATDRGVGDYGYTF
DNA: TGTGCCACCGACAGGGGGGTGGGGGACTATGGCTACACCTTC
V: TRBV10-3
J: TRBJ1-2
size: -
D: TRBD1

CDR3: CASSPQAGGETQYF
DNA: TGTGCCAGCAGCCCGCAGGCGGGGGGGGAGACCCAGTACTTC
V: TRBV7-9
J: TRBJ2-5
size: -
D: TRBD2

CDR3: CASWGTGGAFF
DNA: TGTGCCAGCTGGGGGACAGGGGGAGCTTTCTTT
V: TRBV6-5
J: TRBJ1-1
size: -
D: TRBD1

CDR3: CASRSLVRGQPQHF
DNA: TGTGCCAGCAGAAGCTTGGTCCGAGGTCAGCCCCAGCATTTT
V: TRBV27
J: TRBJ1-5
size: -
D: -

CDR3: CASTGGEETQYF
DNA: TGTGCCAGCACCGGGGGTGAGGAGACCCAGTACTTC
V: TRBV6-5
J: TRBJ2-5
size: -
D: -

CDR3: CASSEEDILAKNIQYF
DNA: TGTGCCAGCAGTGAAGAGGACATCCTAGCCAAAAACATTCAGTACTTC
V: TRBV6-1
J: TRBJ2-4
size: -
D: -

CDR3: CASSPGIEETQYF
DNA: TGTGCCAGCTCACCGGGCATTGAAGAGACCCAGTACTTC
V: TRBV18
J: TRBJ2-5
size: once
D: -

CDR3: CASSLAGNGGEGYTF
DNA: TGTGCCAGCAGCTTAGCCGGGAACGGAGGGGAAGGCTACACCTTC
V: TRBV7-9
J: TRBJ1-2
size: -
D: -

CDR3: CAISEPGQGTSEQFF
DNA: TGTGCCATCAGTGAGCCGGGACAAGGTACGAGTGAGCAGTTCTTC
V: TRBV10-3
J: TRBJ2-1
size: -
D: -

CDR3: CASYPFGGTGELFF
DNA: TGCGCCAGCTACCCTTTTGGAGGGACCGGGGAGCTGTTTTTT
V: TRBV5-1
J: TRBJ2-2
size: -
D: -

CDR3: CASSYGATGLETQYF
DNA: TGTGCCAGCAGTTACGGGGCAACAGGGTTAGAGACCCAGTACTTC
V: TRBV6-5
J: TRBJ2-5
size: -
D: -

CDR3: CASSQGGQGDQPQHF
DNA: TGTGCCAGCAGCCAGGGGGGACAGGGGGATCAGCCCCAGCATTTT
V: TRBV14
J: TRBJ1-5
size: -
D: TRBD1

CDR3: CASSGGTLSTDTQYF
DNA: TGTGCCAGCAGCGGCGGGACTCTCAGCACAGATACGCAGTATTTT
V: TRBV13
J: TRBJ2-3
size: -
D: -

CDR3: CASSGPGLDRYNEQFF
DNA: TGTGCCAGCAGCGGCCCCGGACTAGATCGATACAATGAGCAGTTCTTC
V: TRBV13
J: TRBJ2-1
size: -
D: TRBD2

CDR3: CASSVGQGTEAFF
DNA: TGTGCCAGCAGTGTGGGACAGGGGACTGAAGCTTTCTTT
V: TRBV2
J: TRBJ1-1
size: -
D: TRBD1

CDR3: CASSEVAGGNNEQFF
DNA: TGCGCCAGCAGTGAGGTAGCGGGAGGTAACAATGAGCAGTTCTTC
V: TRBV10-1
J: TRBJ2-1
size: -
D: TRBD2

CDR3: CASSGTGRTNQPQHF
DNA: TGTGCCAGCAGTGGAACCGGACGGACTAATCAGCCCCAGCATTTT
V: TRBV2
J: TRBJ1-5
size: -
D: -

CDR3: CASSLVGAPGDTDTQYF
DNA: TGTGCCAGCAGCTTAGTCGGTGCGCCAGGGGACACAGATACGCAGTATTTT
V: TRBV11-1
J: TRBJ2-3
size: -
D: -

CDR3: CASRLSQMNTEAFF
DNA: TGCGCCAGCAGACTGTCCCAAATGAACACTGAAGCTTTCTTT
V: TRBV5-1
J: TRBJ1-1
size: -
D: -

CDR3: CSGFSGLSYNEQFF
DNA: TGCAGCGGGTTTAGCGGACTTTCCTACAATGAGCAGTTCTTC
V: TRBV29-1
J: TRBJ2-1
size: -
D: -

CDR3: CASSLGLAAGELFF
DNA: TGTGCCAGCAGCCTGGGACTAGCGGCCGGGGAGCTGTTTTTT
V: TRBV7-9
J: TRBJ2-2
size: -
D: TRBD2

CDR3: CASSLGQAQPQHF
DNA: TGTGCCAGTAGTTTGGGACAAGCTCAGCCCCAGCATTTT
V: TRBV19
J: TRBJ1-5
size: -
D: -

CDR3: CASSPGTGAGEQYF
DNA: TGCGCCAGCAGCCCGGGGACAGGGGCCGGCGAGCAGTACTTC
V: TRBV5-1
J: TRBJ2-7
size: -
D: TRBD1

CDR3: CASSPQGAGTEAFF
DNA: TGCGCCAGCAGCCCACAGGGGGCTGGCACTGAAGCTTTCTTT
V: TRBV4-1
J: TRBJ1-1
size: -
D: TRBD1

CDR3: CSASHRQGRTEAFF
DNA: TGCAGCGCCTCCCACCGACAGGGTCGGACTGAAGCTTTCTTT
V: TRBV29-1
J: TRBJ1-1
size: -
D: TRBD1

CDR3: CAIRPRQGNTGELFF
DNA: TGTGCCATCCGCCCTCGGCAGGGGAACACCGGGGAGCTGTTTTTT
V: TRBV10-3
J: TRBJ2-2
size: -
D: -

CDR3: CASSSAGSGANVLTF
DNA: TGTGCCAGCAGTTCCGCAGGCTCTGGGGCCAACGTCCTGACTTTC
V: TRBV6-5
J: TRBJ2-6
size: -
D: -

CDR3: CASSLRTGFGNEQFF
DNA: TGTGCCAGCAGCCTCCGGACAGGGTTTGGCAATGAGCAGTTCTTC
V: TRBV5-8
J: TRBJ2-1
size: -
D: TRBD1

CDR3: CATQGASGNTIYF
DNA: TGTGCCACTCAGGGGGCCTCCGGAAACACCATATATTTT
V: TRBV6-5
J: TRBJ1-3
size: -
D: TRBD1

CDR3: CASGLDSSTDTQYF
DNA: TGTGCTAGTGGTTTGGACAGTTCCACAGATACGCAGTATTTT
V: TRBV12-5
J: TRBJ2-3
size: once
D: -

CDR3: CASSLVAGSSTDTQYF
DNA: TGCGCCAGCAGCTTGGTGGCAGGTAGTAGCACAGATACGCAGTATTTT
V: TRBV5-1
J: TRBJ2-3
size: -
D: -

CDR3: CASSVGPRGAFF
DNA: TGTGCCAGCAGTGTCGGGCCTCGAGGGGCTTTCTTT
V: TRBV6-1
J: TRBJ1-1
size: -
D: -

CDR3: CASSEEPTGPGGTQYF
DNA: TGCGCCAGCAGTGAAGAGCCGACGGGCCCAGGAGGGACCCAGTACTTC
V: TRBV10-2
J: TRBJ2-5
size: -
D: -

CDR3: CASSFQGYHNEKLFF
DNA: TGTGCCAGCAGTTTTCAGGGGTACCATAATGAAAAACTGTTTTTT
V: TRBV28
J: TRBJ1-4
size: once
D: -

CDR3: CASSSSYEQYF
DNA: TGTGCCAGCAGCTCCTCCTATGAGCAGTACTTC
V: TRBV5-4
J: TRBJ2-7
size: -
D: -

CDR3: CASSEEKGAQPFF
DNA: TGTGCCAGCAGTGAAGAAAAGGGGGCCCAGCCCTTCTTC
V: TRBV2
J: TRBJ2-1
size: -
D: TRBD1

CDR3: CSVEGFPNSRLDTQYF
DNA: TGCAGCGTTGAAGGTTTCCCAAACTCGAGGCTAGATACGCAGTATTTT
V: TRBV29-1
J: TRBJ2-3
size: -
D: -

CDR3: CATSRSSGRKGGELFF
DNA: TGTGCCACCAGCAGATCCAGCGGGAGGAAGGGCGGGGAGCTGTTTTTT
V: TRBV15
J: TRBJ2-2
size: -
D: TRBD2